This T cell receptor beta chain was captured in a study of blood T cell repertoires in COVID-19 (dated by TCRdb to 2018 to 2021). Regarding the complete study: Collaborator samples came from the United States, Italy and Spain and covered acute and convalescent phases of COVID-19. The samples were drawn from two sources: the first 160 participants of the ongoing ImmuneRACE study, and 1,000 to 1,500 subjects contributed by 6 global collaborators. Subjects who had been exposed to COVID-19, were actively infected with it, or had recovered from it provided the deeply sampled blood TCRbeta repertoires that made up the dataset. Where available, HLA class I and class II types were obtained from metadata supplied by the sample provider rather than from assay-based typing. Sample metadata almost always included a de-identified subject ID, COVID-19 status, age in years and sex. The repertoires were released in a freely available public database intended as a resource for research on the immune response to SARS-CoV-2. The material from the prospective study consisted of cDNA or gDNA derived from T cells, B-cell-depleted T cells, or PBMCs. What the work shows at the level of the full study, not this receptor alone: Clinical and demographic metadata were provided uncurated, with the amount varying by source and participant.

At one collaborating source in Seattle, patients were enrolled during active infection and were followed longitudinally through the course of disease. Whole blood was collected in K2EDTA tubes by collaborating institutions according to the institutions' own protocols. Collaborator samples were shipped for TCRbeta analysis as frozen whole blood, isolated PBMCs, or DNA extracted from either sample type. Trimming takes 3 bases off V and 7 bases off J; junction bases not matched to a gene: 4. Reading from cysteine to phenylalanine, the CDR3 counts 14 amino acids. Only CDR3 DNA is held: 42 bases, read in frame from base 1. CDR1 SEHNR and CDR2 FQNEAQ were looked up in the germline V gene (reference sequence). TCRbeta CDR3 regions were amplified from genomic DNA by means of the immunoSEQ Assay, a bias-controlled multiplex PCR. Concerning the study's data processing: Within the assay, amplification of reference gene primers was used to estimate how many nucleated cells each sample contained. To quantify the absolute abundance of each unique TCRbeta CDR3 rearrangement, sequence reads were collapsed and filtered. For each sample, productive Simpson clonality was calculated by taking the square root of Simpson's diversity index across productive rearrangements. TCRdb mirrors the immuneACCESS table, restricted to in-frame sequences. Some clones are absent from its copies; in checked studies, under half trace to an unresolved V gene, and the reason for the others is unknown. The V and J calls and clone size are taken from that table; D and trimming were inferred from the DNA. The sample profile shows roughly 170,000 clones; around 87% of them were found once. 9.5% to 15% of the sample rests with the top ten.

Note on this clone: Its antigen is currently not known. No per-base quality is available; no much larger clone lies one base away.

What was sequenced was peripheral blood. This chain is built from TRBV7-9 and TRBJ2-2; 8 of the junction bases match TRBD1. The sequence derives from a woman aged 70-85 years with COVID-19, enrolled during active disease. The bases are TGTGCCAGCAGCTTTACAGGGGGAATCGGGGAGCTGTTTTTT. Its protein product is CASSFTGGIGELFF.